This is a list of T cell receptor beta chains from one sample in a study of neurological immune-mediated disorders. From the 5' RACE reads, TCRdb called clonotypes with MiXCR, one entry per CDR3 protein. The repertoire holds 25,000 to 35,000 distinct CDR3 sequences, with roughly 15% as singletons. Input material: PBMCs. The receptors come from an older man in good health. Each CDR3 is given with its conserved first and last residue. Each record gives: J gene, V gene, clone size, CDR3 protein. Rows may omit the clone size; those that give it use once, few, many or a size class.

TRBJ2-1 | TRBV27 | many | CASSQQGAVEQFF
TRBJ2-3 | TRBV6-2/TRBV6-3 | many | CASRPLAGGPDTQYF
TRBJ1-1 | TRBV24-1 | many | CATSDSDRAKAFF
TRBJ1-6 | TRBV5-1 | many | CASSLGKTYNSPLHF
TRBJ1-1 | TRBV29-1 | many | CSVAAGWGMNTEAFF
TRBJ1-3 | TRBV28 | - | CASSLSWTLTVVASAGNTIYF
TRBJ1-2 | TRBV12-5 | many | CASGLERAGGGYTF
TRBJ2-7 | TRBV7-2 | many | CASSSRGATAYEQYF
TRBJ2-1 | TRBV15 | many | CATSSLNRDRSDEQFF
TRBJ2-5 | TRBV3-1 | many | CASSQAGGAPLAQYF
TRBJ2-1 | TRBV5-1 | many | CASSPDSSSYNEQFF
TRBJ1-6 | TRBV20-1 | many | CSASNQSNSPLHF
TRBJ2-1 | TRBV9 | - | CASSPSGGGREQFF
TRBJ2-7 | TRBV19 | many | CASSIEQGYEQYF
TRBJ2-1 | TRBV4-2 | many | CASSQDLLLGYNEQFF
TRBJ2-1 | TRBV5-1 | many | CASRTRTGTPNNEQFF
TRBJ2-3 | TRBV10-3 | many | CAISWALESTDTQYF
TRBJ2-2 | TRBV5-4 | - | CASSLNPWTENTRELFF
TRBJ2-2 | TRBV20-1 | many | CSAHDRGKAGELFF
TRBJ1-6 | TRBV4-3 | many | CASSQVKGSSYNSPLHF
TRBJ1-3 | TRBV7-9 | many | CASSLLGSDTIYF
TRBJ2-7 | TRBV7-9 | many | CASSLGRQEQYF
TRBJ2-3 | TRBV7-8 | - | CASSLARGLMDTQYF
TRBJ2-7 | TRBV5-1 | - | CASSWAQGEQYF
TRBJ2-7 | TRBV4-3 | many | CASSRSIGTGKAYEQYF
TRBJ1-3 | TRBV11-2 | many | CASSLHGQGRGNTIYF
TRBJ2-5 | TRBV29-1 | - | CASSVTAGAQYF
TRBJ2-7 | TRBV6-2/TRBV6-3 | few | CASSSQRGLSYEQYF
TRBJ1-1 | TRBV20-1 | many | CSARSGGEIEAFF
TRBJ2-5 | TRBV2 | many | CASSEGAFQETQYF
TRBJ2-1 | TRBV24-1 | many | CATSGTGRGTSYNEQFF
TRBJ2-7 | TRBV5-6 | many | CASSPVDRAYEQYF
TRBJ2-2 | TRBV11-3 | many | CASSLDFAGTGELFF
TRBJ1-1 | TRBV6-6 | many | CASSQTGLEDTEAFF
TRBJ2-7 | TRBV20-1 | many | CSASLDRYEQYF
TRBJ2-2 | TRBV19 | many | CASSIGLAGFTGELFF
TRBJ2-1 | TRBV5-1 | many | CASSPEGLAGRSYNEQFF
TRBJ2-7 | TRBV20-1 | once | CSARWDGGYEQYF
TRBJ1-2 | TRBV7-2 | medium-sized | CASSLGGAKDYGYTF
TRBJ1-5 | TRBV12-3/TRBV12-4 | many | CASSWTGSHQPQHF
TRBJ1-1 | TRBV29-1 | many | CSAASGPNTEAFF
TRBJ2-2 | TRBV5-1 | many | CASSSGTSGVNTGELFF
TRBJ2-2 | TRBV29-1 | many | CSVTGSNTGELFF
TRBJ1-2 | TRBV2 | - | CASRRSGDYGYTF
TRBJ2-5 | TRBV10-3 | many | CAISEGQGETQYF
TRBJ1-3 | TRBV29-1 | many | CSAAYPPNGNTIYF
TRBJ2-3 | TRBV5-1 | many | CASSKQLASAGDTQYF
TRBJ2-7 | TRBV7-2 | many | CASSKGIGSYEQYF
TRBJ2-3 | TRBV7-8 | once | CASSLLSPDTQYF
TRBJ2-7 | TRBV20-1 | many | CSARDLGARGEQYF
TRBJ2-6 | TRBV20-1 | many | CSAGPGAGGANVLTF
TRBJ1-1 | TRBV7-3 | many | CASSFKVNTEAFF
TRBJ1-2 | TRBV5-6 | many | CASSLIDRTYGYTF
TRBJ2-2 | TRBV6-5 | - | CASSNLVVYTGELFF
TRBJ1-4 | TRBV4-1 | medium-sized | CASSLSSGQGDEKLFF